The 5 T cell receptor beta chains below come from one sample, sequenced in a study of cytomegalovirus exposure and HLA in healthy donors. Use of 60 Vbeta and 13 Jbeta primers characterized the PCR. Sequencing was performed with immunoSEQ multiplex PCR; in TCRdb, only in-frame clones are kept and a portion is missing. The sample lists some 150,000 clones; approximately 80% were seen once. Sequencing used PBMCs. These TCRs come from a male donor in good health and CMV-seronegative.

In this sample, this clone turned up a few times. This chain joins TRBV7-3 and TRBJ1-2; TRBD1 might be the D (5 bases). The V gene's germline CDR1 is SGHTA and CDR2 FQGTGA. Trimming removed 0 bases from V and 6 bases from J, with 8 bases in between. The length of the CDR3 is 13 residues. The CDR3 region is CASSLTQGNGYTF. CDR3 DNA: TGTGCCAGCAGCTTAACCCAGGGAAATGGCTACACCTTC. Together with reference TRBV7-3 and TRBJ1-2, the CDR3 gives the full variable domain: GAGVSQTPSNKVTEKGKYVELRCDPISGHTALYWYRQSLGQGPEFLIYFQGTGAADDSGLPNDRFFAVRPEGSVSTLKIQRTERGDSAVYLCASSLTQGNGYTFGSGTRLTVV.

V is TRBV19 and J is TRBJ1-2, with D hard to call. The CDR3 is 11 residues long. V was pared by 11 bases and J by 3 bases, with 10 bases between. The V gene's germline CDR1 is LNHDA and CDR2 SQIVND (reference sequence). Here the CDR3 reads CASSADYGYTF. Here the CDR3 DNA reads TGTGCCTCCTCGGCGGACTATGGCTACACCTTC. Based on the CDR3 plus reference TRBV19 and TRBJ1-2, the full variable domain is DGGITQSPKYLFRKEGQNVTLSCEQNLNHDAMYWYRQDPGQGLRLIYYSQIVNDFQKGDIAEGYSVSREKKESFPLTVTSAQKNPTAFYLCASSADYGYTFGSGTRLTVV.

The chain recombines TRBV2 with TRBJ1-2; D might be TRBD1 (5 bases). The germline CDR1 and CDR2 sequences are SNHLY and FYNNEI. The CDR3 sequence is 13 residues long. Trimming stripped 4 bases from V and 6 bases from J, with 12 bases between. CDR3 in DNA: TGTGCCAGCAGTGCTCGCAGGGAGGATGGCTACACCTTC. Encoded protein: CASSARREDGYTF. The complete variable domain, with remaining parts taken from reference TRBV2 and TRBJ1-2, reads EPEVTQTPSHQVTQMGQEVILRCVPISNHLYFYWYRQILGQKVEFLVSFYNNEISEKSEIFDDQFSVERPDGSNFTLKIRSTKLEDSAMYFCASSARREDGYTFGSGTRLTVV.

The V gene is TRBV19, the J gene TRBJ2-2; the D gene is possibly TRBD2 (5 bases). The ends were cut back, 9 bases at V and 5 bases at J, with 13 bases in the middle. The CDR3 is 13 residues long. Germline CDR1 and CDR2: LNHDA and SQIVND (reference sequence). CDR3 nucleotides: TGTGCCAGCTTCTACTGGGAGACCGGGGAGCTGTTTTTT. Its translation: CASFYWETGELFF.

The rearrangement links TRBV5-6 to TRBJ1-5; 7 nucleotides match TRBD1. In germline, CDR1 is SGHDT, CDR2 YYEEEE. This CDR3 contains 15 residues. With 1 base clipped from V and 3 bases from J, the junction kept 4 bases outside the gene matches. In DNA, the CDR3 is TGTGCCAGCAGCTTGACAGGGGCACTCAATCAGCCCCAGCATTTT. This gives the protein CASSLTGALNQPQHF.